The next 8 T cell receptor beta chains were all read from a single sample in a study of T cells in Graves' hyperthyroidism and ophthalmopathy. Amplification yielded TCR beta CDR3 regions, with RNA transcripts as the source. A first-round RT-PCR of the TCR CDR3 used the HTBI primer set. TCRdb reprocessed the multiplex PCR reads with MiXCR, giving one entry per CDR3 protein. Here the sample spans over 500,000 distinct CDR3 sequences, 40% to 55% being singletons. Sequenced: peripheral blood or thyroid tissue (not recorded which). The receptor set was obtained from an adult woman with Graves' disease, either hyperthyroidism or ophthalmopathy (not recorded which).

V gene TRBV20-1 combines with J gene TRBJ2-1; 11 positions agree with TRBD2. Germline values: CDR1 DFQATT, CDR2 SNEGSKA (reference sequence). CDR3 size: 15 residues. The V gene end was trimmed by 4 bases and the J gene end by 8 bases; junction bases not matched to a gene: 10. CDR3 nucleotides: TGCAGTGCTAACCGACTCCGACTAGCGGGATATGAGCAGTTCTTC. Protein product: CSANRLRLAGYEQFF.

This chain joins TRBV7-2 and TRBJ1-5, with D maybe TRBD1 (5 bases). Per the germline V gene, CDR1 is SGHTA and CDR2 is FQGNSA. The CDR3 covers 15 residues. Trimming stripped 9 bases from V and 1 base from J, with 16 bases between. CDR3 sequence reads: CASVAGTRSNQPQHF. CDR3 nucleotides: TGTGCCAGTGTCGCCGGGACTAGGAGCAATCAGCCCCAGCATTTT.

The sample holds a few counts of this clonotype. DNA for the CDR3: TGTGCCAGCAGCCCTACGGGGGACTCCTACGAGCAGTACTTC. It codes for CASSPTGDSYEQYF. V and J are TRBV11-2 and TRBJ2-7, with D tentatively TRBD2 (6 bases). V dropped 5 bases and J dropped 0 bases, with 11 bases sitting between them. CDR1 is SGHAT, CDR2 FQNNGV, per germline. The CDR3 sequence is 14 residues long.

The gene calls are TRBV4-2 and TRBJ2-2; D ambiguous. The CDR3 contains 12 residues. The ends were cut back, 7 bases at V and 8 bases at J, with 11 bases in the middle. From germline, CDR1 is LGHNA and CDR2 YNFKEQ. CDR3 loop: CASTTTPGELFF. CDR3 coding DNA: TGTGCCAGCACCACGACGCCAGGGGAGCTGTTTTTT.

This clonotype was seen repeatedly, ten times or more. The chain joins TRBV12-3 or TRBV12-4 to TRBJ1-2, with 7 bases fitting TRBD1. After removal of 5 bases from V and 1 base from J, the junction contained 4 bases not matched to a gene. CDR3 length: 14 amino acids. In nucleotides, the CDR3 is TGTGCCAGCAGTCGACAGGGATATAACTATGGCTACACCTTC. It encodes CASSRQGYNYGYTF.

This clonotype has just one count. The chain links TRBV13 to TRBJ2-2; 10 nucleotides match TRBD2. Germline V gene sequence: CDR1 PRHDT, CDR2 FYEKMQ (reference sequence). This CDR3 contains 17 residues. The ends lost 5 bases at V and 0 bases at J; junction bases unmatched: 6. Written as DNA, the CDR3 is TGTGCCAGCAGCGTAAGAGCGGGAGGGTCGAACACCGGGGAGCTGTTTTTT. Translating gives CASSVRAGGSNTGELFF.

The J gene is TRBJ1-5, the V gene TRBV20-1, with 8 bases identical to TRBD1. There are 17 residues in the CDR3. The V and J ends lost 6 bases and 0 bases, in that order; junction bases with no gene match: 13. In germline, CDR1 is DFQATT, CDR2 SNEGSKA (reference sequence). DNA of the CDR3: TGCAGTGCGAGCGGGACAGGAGGAGCATATAGCAATCAGCCCCAGCATTTT. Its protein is CSASGTGGAYSNQPQHF.

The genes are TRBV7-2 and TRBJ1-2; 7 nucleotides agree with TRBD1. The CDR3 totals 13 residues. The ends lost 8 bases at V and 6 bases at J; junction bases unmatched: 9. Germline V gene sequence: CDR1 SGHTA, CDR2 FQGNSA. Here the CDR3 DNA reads TGTGCCAGCTCACCATGGGACAGCCATGGCTACACCTTC. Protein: CASSPWDSHGYTF.